The next 31 T cell receptor beta chains were all read from a single sample in a study of shared clonotypes between healthy human individuals. TCRdb's copy holds only in-frame clones and misses some; the assay was immunoSEQ multiplex PCR. The table includes roughly 810,000 clones, 96% detected once. Naive CD8 cells were CD45RO-negative, positively selected for CCR7, excluding terminally differentiated effector memory CD45RA+ cells. The sequencing sample was made of naive CD8+ T cells sorted from blood. The receptors stem from a man aged 25-40 years in good health.

The chain couples TRBV30 to TRBJ1-2, with D possibly matching TRBD1 (5 bases). The germline V gene encodes CDR1 GTSNPN and CDR2 SVGIG (reference sequence). This CDR3 is built from 11 residues. With 4 bases removed from V and 6 bases from J, the gap between germline ends came to 9 bases. CDR3 sequence: CAWTIGDGYTF. The CDR3, as DNA: TGTGCCTGGACGATAGGGGATGGCTACACCTTC. Combining the CDR3 with reference TRBV30 and TRBJ1-2 gives the whole variable domain SQTIHQWPATLVQPVGSPLSLECTVEGTSNPNLYWYRQAAGRGLQLLFYSVGIGQISSEVPQNLSASRPQDRQFILSSKKLLLSDSGFYLCAWTIGDGYTFGSGTRLTVV.

V and J are TRBV28 and TRBJ2-7; D not resolved. V was clipped by 5 bases and J by 3 bases, with 14 bases between them. The CDR3 runs 14 residues. Germline CDR1 reads MDHEN; CDR2 reads SYDVKM. In DNA form, the CDR3 reads TGTGCCAGCAGTCCCCCCCGGAGCCTCTACGAGCAGTACTTC. This translates into CASSPPRSLYEQYF.

Regarding this clone: Other DNA sequences from this sample encode an identical CDR3 as well. V gene TRBV15 combines with J gene TRBJ2-7; no definite D call. V was pared by 4 bases and J by 0 bases, with 7 bases between. This CDR3 comprises 13 residues. Germline V CDR1 and CDR2: LNHNV, YYDKDF (reference sequence). Here the CDR3 reads CATSNRNSYEQYF. The CDR3 DNA reads as TGTGCCACCAGCAACCGGAACTCCTACGAGCAGTACTTC. The full variable domain, with the rest looked up from reference TRBV15 and TRBJ2-7, is DAMVIQNPRYQVTQFGKPVTLSCSQTLNHNVMYWYQQKSSQAPKLLFHYYDKDFNNEADTPDNFQSRRPNTSFCFLDIRSPGLGDTAMYLCATSNRNSYEQYFGPGTRLTVT.

The CDR3 spells CASTQSLAANTGELFF. For the CDR3, the DNA is TGTGCCAGCACCCAGAGCCTAGCGGCGAACACCGGGGAGCTGTTTTTT. The chain joins TRBV9 to TRBJ2-2, with 7 bases matching TRBD2. This CDR3 has 16 amino acids. J was trimmed by 0 bases and V by 6 bases; bases with no gene match: 8. Germline lookup yields CDR1 SGDLS and CDR2 YYNGEE.

As to this clone: This same CDR3 is encoded by further DNA sequences in the sample. The chain has TRBV4-1 and TRBJ2-2; D is uncertain. The germline gives CDR1 MGHRA, CDR2 YSYEKL. The CDR3 has 15 amino acids. V lost 0 bases and J lost 1, with 6 bases in between. CDR3 coding DNA: TGCGCCAGCAGCCAAGACCCTGGGAACACCGGGGAGCTGTTTTTT. Amino acid sequence: CASSQDPGNTGELFF.

The rearrangement joins TRBV7-8 to TRBJ1-5; TRBD1 matches at 9 bases. V dropped 5 bases and J dropped 2; count of bases not matched to a gene: 1. The CDR3 spans 14 residues. Germline CDR1 is SGHVS and CDR2 is FQNEAQ. The CDR3 region is CASSRTGGNQPQHF. The CDR3, as DNA: TGTGCCAGCAGCCGGACAGGGGGCAATCAGCCCCAGCATTTT.

The rearrangement uses TRBV7-9 and TRBJ2-3; 7 bases line up with TRBD1. V was pared by 5 bases and J by 4 bases, with 3 bases of the junction left unmatched. CDR3 size: 13 residues. Per germline, CDR1 SEHNR and CDR2 FQNEAQ (reference sequence). DNA of the CDR3: TGTGCCAGCAGCGGTCAGGGGGCAGATACGCAGTATTTT. Amino acid sequence: CASSGQGADTQYF.

This chain connects TRBV11-2 to TRBJ2-7; 10 bases agree with TRBD2. V lost 4 bases to trimming and J lost 5 bases; unmatched junction nucleotides: 8. Germline V lookup: CDR1 SGHAT, CDR2 FQNNGV. The CDR3 is 15 amino acids. The CDR3 bases are TGTGCCAGCAGCTCGCCGGGACTAGCGAGCAACGAGCAGTACTTC. It specifies CASSSPGLASNEQYF. The full variable domain, its missing parts supplied by reference TRBV11-2 and TRBJ2-7, is EAGVAQSPRYKIIEKRQSVAFWCNPISGHATLYWYQQILGQGPKLLIQFQNNGVVDDSQLPKDRFSAERLKGVDSTLKIQPAKLEDSAVYLCASSSPGLASNEQYFGPGTRLTVT.

A note on this clone: This same CDR3 is encoded by further DNA sequences in the sample. This chain uses TRBV13 with TRBJ2-7; 8 nucleotides align to TRBD1. Per germline, CDR1 PRHDT and CDR2 FYEKMQ (reference sequence). The junction had 4 bases not matched to a gene; V was cut back by 4 bases and J by 2 bases. CDR3 size: 14 residues. CDR3 in amino acids: CASSYGQGTYEQYF. The CDR3 DNA is TGTGCCAGCAGCTACGGACAGGGCACCTACGAGCAGTACTTC.

The chain employs TRBV7-6 and TRBJ2-6; 7 positions match TRBD1. V lost 4 bases and J lost 1; bases outside the gene matches: 7. The CDR3 runs 17 residues. The V gene's germline CDR1 is SGHVS and CDR2 FNYEAQ. The DNA of the CDR3 is TGTGCCAGCAGCTCCCAAACACAGGGGTCTGGGGCCAACGTCCTGACTTTC. Translation: CASSSQTQGSGANVLTF.

This sequence joins TRBV28 and TRBJ1-1; D remains ambiguous. Germline V gene data show CDR1 as MDHEN and CDR2 as SYDVKM. This CDR3 contains 13 residues. The germline V and J ends were trimmed by 6 bases and 2 bases, with 10 bases remaining between them. The CDR3 sequence is CASRLTLNTEAFF. The CDR3 DNA reads as TGTGCCAGCAGATTGACCTTAAACACTGAAGCTTTCTTT.

The chain combines TRBV7-2 with TRBJ1-1; unclear D gene. V was pared by 2 bases and J by 1 base, with 11 bases between. Germline V gene data show CDR1 as SGHTA and CDR2 as FQGNSA. This CDR3 is built from 15 residues. CDR3 protein: CASSLSRTANTEAFF. The CDR3 nucleotides are TGTGCCAGCAGCTTAAGCCGTACAGCGAACACTGAAGCTTTCTTT.

This chain links TRBV4-1 with TRBJ2-4; D is perhaps TRBD2 (6 bases). Trimming took off 7 bases at V and 3 bases at J, with 22 bases between the two ends. CDR3 length: 17 amino acids. Germline V gives CDR1 MGHRA, CDR2 YSYEKL. The CDR3: CASTTGEPGVNKNIQYF. CDR3 DNA sequence: TGCGCCAGCACGACTGGGGAGCCGGGAGTGAACAAAAACATTCAGTACTTC.

This clone was picked up one time. J is TRBJ2-1 and V is TRBV27; D is undetermined. Trimming cost V 2 bases and J 8 bases, with 10 bases left between them. CDR1 and CDR2 (germline): MNHEY, SMNVEV (reference sequence). CDR3 length equals 13 residues. CDR3 region: CASSLGLNDEQFF. CDR3 DNA: TGTGCCAGCAGTTTAGGGTTAAACGATGAGCAGTTCTTC.

V usage is TRBV7-9 and J usage is TRBJ2-5, with TRBD2 matching over 9 bases. V shed 2 bases, J shed 1 base, and the junction held 5 bases outside the gene matches. Germline-derived CDR1 and CDR2 are SEHNR and FQNEAQ (reference sequence). This CDR3 is built from 16 residues. As DNA, the CDR3 is TGTGCCAGCAGCTTACTTAGCGGGAGCCCCCAAGAGACCCAGTACTTC. Translating it yields CASSLLSGSPQETQYF.

The CDR3 DNA follows: TGTGCCAGCATCAATCGAGGGCTAGCGGGAGGGGGGCCAAAAGAGACCCAGTACTTC. Amino acids: CASINRGLAGGGPKETQYF. This chain uses TRBV11-2 with TRBJ2-5, with TRBD2 matching 12 bases. J was trimmed by 3 bases and V by 7 bases; bases with no gene match: 18. This CDR3 region has 19 residues. Germline CDR1 and CDR2: SGHAT and FQNNGV.

This sequence joins TRBV11-2 and TRBJ2-1, with 16 bases matching TRBD2. From germline, CDR1 is SGHAT and CDR2 FQNNGV. V was clipped by 5 bases and J by 9 bases; unmatched bases: 7. CDR3 length: 16 residues. The CDR3, as DNA: TGTGCCAGCAGCCCCGGGACTAGCGGGAGGGGGGGTGAGCAGTTCTTC. Protein sequence: CASSPGTSGRGGEQFF.

In its sample, this clone was seen a few times. The rearrangement joins TRBV28 to TRBJ2-7; D unclear. This CDR3 comprises 15 residues. The V end lost 8 bases, the J end lost 1 base, and 18 bases lay between the germline ends. Germline lookup yields CDR1 MDHEN and CDR2 SYDVKM. The CDR3 is CASGLVSGTSYEQYF. The CDR3 region has the DNA TGTGCCAGCGGCTTGGTCAGTGGAACATCCTACGAGCAGTACTTC.

The chain has TRBV7-2 and TRBJ2-3; 12 bases align to TRBD2. The CDR3 runs 17 residues. V shed 1 base, J shed 5 bases, and the junction held 7 bases outside the gene matches. The V gene's germline CDR1 is SGHTA and CDR2 FQGNSA. CDR3: CASSLVRLAGAGDTQYF. CDR3 sequence (DNA): TGTGCCAGCAGCTTAGTGAGACTAGCGGGAGCCGGAGATACGCAGTATTTT.

Only one count was recorded for this clone. Written as DNA, the CDR3 is TGTGCCAGCAGCTTATATACTAGCGGGACGTACGAGCAGTACTTC. Translated: CASSLYTSGTYEQYF. The V gene is TRBV13, the J gene TRBJ2-7; 10 nucleotides align to TRBD2. CDR1 is PRHDT, CDR2 FYEKMQ, per germline (reference sequence). The CDR3 is 15 residues long. V trimming: 2 bases; J trimming: 4 bases; junction bases outside the gene matches: 5.

The chain has TRBV7-2 and TRBJ2-3; D unresolved. From germline, CDR1 is SGHTA and CDR2 FQGNSA. Trimming shortened V by 4 bases and J by 9 bases, and 14 bases separated the two germline ends. CDR3 length: 13 amino acids. The CDR3 sequence: CASSSRTQNTQYF. In nucleotides, the CDR3 is TGTGCCAGCAGCTCCCGGACCCAAAACACGCAGTATTTT.

The rearrangement links TRBV15 to TRBJ2-1; TRBD2 aligns across 9 bases. The CDR3 extends over 15 amino acids. The germline CDR1 and CDR2 sequences are LNHNV and YYDKDF (reference sequence). The trim removed 1 base at V and 7 bases at J, leaving 5 bases unmatched. CDR3 residues: CATSRVSGSTNEQFF. Here the CDR3 DNA reads TGTGCCACCAGCAGAGTTAGCGGGAGTACGAATGAGCAGTTCTTC. The whole variable domain, filled in from reference TRBV15 and TRBJ2-1, reads DAMVIQNPRYQVTQFGKPVTLSCSQTLNHNVMYWYQQKSSQAPKLLFHYYDKDFNNEADTPDNFQSRRPNTSFCFLDIRSPGLGDTAMYLCATSRVSGSTNEQFFGPGTRLTVL.

The chain is built from TRBV28 and TRBJ2-3; possible D gene TRBD2, 6 bases. V was cut by 8 bases and J by 6 bases, with 15 bases left in between. Germline V gives CDR1 MDHEN, CDR2 SYDVKM. The CDR3 sequence is 13 residues long. The CDR3, as DNA: TGTGCCAGCCGTCTAGCGACCCTGGATACGCAGTATTTT. Translating gives CASRLATLDTQYF. The whole variable domain, remainder taken from reference TRBV28 and TRBJ2-3, is DVKVTQSSRYLVKRTGEKVFLECVQDMDHENMFWYRQDPGLGLRLIYFSYDVKMKEKGDIPEGYSVSREKKERFSLILESASTNQTSMYLCASRLATLDTQYFGPGTRLTVL.

The J gene is TRBJ2-5, the V gene TRBV6-6; D is unclear. The CDR3 spans 11 residues. Trimming removed 7 bases at V and 5 bases at J, with 8 bases between. Germline CDR1 MNHNY, CDR2 SVGAGI (reference sequence). Here the CDR3 DNA reads TGTGCCAGCACCCAAGGGGAGACCCAGTACTTC. This sequence encodes CASTQGETQYF.

This clone was seen only a few times. Other DNA sequences of this sample code for an identical CDR3. The rearrangement links TRBV27 to TRBJ2-3, with D unclear. This CDR3 region has 12 residues. The V gene lost 4 bases and the J gene lost 2 bases, with 4 bases spanning the gap. From germline, CDR1 is MNHEY and CDR2 SMNVEV (reference sequence). In nucleotides, the CDR3 is TGTGCCAGCAGTTCAAACACAGATACGCAGTATTTT. Its translation is CASSSNTDTQYF.

The chain has TRBV29-1 and TRBJ1-4; D not certain. This CDR3 is built from 11 residues. Germline values: CDR1 SQVTM, CDR2 ANQGSEA. V dropped 5 bases and J dropped 8 bases, with 9 bases sitting between them. The CDR3 loop reads CSVQAAEKLFF. In DNA, the CDR3 is TGCAGCGTTCAGGCCGCAGAAAAACTGTTTTTT.

The V gene is TRBV28, the J gene TRBJ1-5; 8 positions match TRBD1. V gave up 3 bases and J gave up 0 bases; unmatched junction bases: 10. The CDR3 contains 18 residues. Germline lookup yields CDR1 MDHEN and CDR2 SYDVKM. CDR3 loop: CASSFPRGLFHSNQPQHF. For the CDR3, the DNA is TGTGCCAGCAGTTTCCCCAGGGGGCTCTTCCATAGCAATCAGCCCCAGCATTTT.

The chain couples TRBV7-9 to TRBJ1-4; perhaps TRBD1 as D (5 bases). The germline CDR1 and CDR2 sequences are SEHNR and FQNEAQ (reference sequence). The V and J ends lost 8 bases and 8 bases respectively, with 18 bases between them. CDR3 length: 14 residues. This CDR3 reads CASAPSLSGEKLFF. The CDR3 bases are TGTGCCAGCGCCCCGTCGCTATCAGGGGAAAAACTGTTTTTT. Complete variable domain (other parts from reference TRBV7-9 and TRBJ1-4): DTGVSQNPRHKITKRGQNVTFRCDPISEHNRLYWYRQTLGQGPEFLTYFQNEAQLEKSRLLSDRFSAERPKGSFSTLEIQRTEQGDSAMYLCASAPSLSGEKLFFGSGTQLSVL.

This chain connects TRBV27 to TRBJ1-5, with 8 bases identical to TRBD1. The germline gives CDR1 MNHEY, CDR2 SMNVEV (reference sequence). Trimming at V came to 2 bases and at J to 2 bases, leaving 2 bases not matched to a gene. The CDR3 runs to 15 residues. CDR3 nucleotides: TGTGCCAGCAGTTTAAACAGGGGGGGCAATCAGCCCCAGCATTTT. Its protein product is CASSLNRGGNQPQHF.

The J gene is TRBJ1-2, the V gene TRBV27; D is unresolved. V was clipped by 6 bases and J by 8 bases, with 10 bases between them. From germline, CDR1 is MNHEY and CDR2 SMNVEV (reference sequence). The CDR3 contains 11 residues. CDR3 sequence reads: CASRALGGYTF. The CDR3 region has the DNA TGTGCCAGCAGGGCTCTGGGGGGCTACACCTTC.

The chain joins TRBV7-6 to TRBJ2-1, with D possibly being TRBD2 (6 bases). Trimming took off 5 bases at V and 10 bases at J, with 18 bases between the two ends. The CDR3 length is 14 residues. Per the germline V gene, CDR1 is SGHVS and CDR2 is FNYEAQ. In nucleotides, the CDR3 is TGTGCCAGCAGCACAACCGCCGGGACTGGCGAGCAGTTCTTC. This translates into CASSTTAGTGEQFF.